These 10 T cell receptor beta chains share one sample of origin, sequenced in a study of shared clonotypes between healthy human individuals. Sequencing was performed with immunoSEQ multiplex PCR; in TCRdb, only in-frame clones are kept and a portion is missing. This table has under 1,100,000 clones, 65% to 75% appearing once. Sequencing used memory CD4+ T cells sorted from blood. Documented subset: CD45RA-negative fraction. These receptors all come from a man younger than 35 in good health.

This clone came up a few times. This chain uses TRBV10-1 with TRBJ2-3, with 7 positions matching TRBD1. Germline CDR1 and CDR2: WNHNN and SYGVQD (reference sequence). After removal of 4 bases from V and 4 bases from J, the junction contained 2 bases not matched to a gene. The CDR3 contains 13 residues. The CDR3: CASSGQGADTQYF. CDR3 DNA: TGCGCCAGCAGTGGCCAGGGGGCAGATACGCAGTATTTT.

For this clone: Other DNA sequences within the sample encode an identical CDR3. The chain has TRBV18 and TRBJ2-2, with D uncertain. This CDR3 has 13 amino acids. V was pared by 0 bases and J by 6 bases, with 5 bases between. Germline CDR1 is KGHSH and CDR2 is LQKENI. CDR3 coding DNA: TGTGCCAGCTCACCACCAGGGCCCGGGGAGCTGTTTTTT. It specifies CASSPPGPGELFF. Looking up the rest from reference TRBV18 and TRBJ2-2 gives the full variable domain: NAGVMQNPRHLVRRRGQEARLRCSPMKGHSHVYWYRQLPEEGLKFMVYLQKENIIDESGMPKERFSAEFPKEGPSILRIQQVVRGDSAAYFCASSPPGPGELFFGEGSRLTVL.

To note about this clone: This same CDR3 is encoded by further DNA sequences in the sample. V is TRBV2 and J is TRBJ2-3; unclear D gene. Germline V gene sequence: CDR1 SNHLY, CDR2 FYNNEI. There are 13 residues in the CDR3. V was pared by 6 bases and J by 1 base, with 8 bases between. The DNA of the CDR3 is TGTGCCAGCAGGGTTAGGGGCACAGATACGCAGTATTTT. Protein: CASRVRGTDTQYF. Filled out from reference TRBV2 and TRBJ2-3, the complete variable domain reads EPEVTQTPSHQVTQMGQEVILRCVPISNHLYFYWYRQILGQKVEFLVSFYNNEISEKSEIFDDQFSVERPDGSNFTLKIRSTKLEDSAMYFCASRVRGTDTQYFGPGTRLTVL.

The chain combines TRBV5-5 with TRBJ1-3, with TRBD1 as a possible D gene (6 bases). This CDR3 is 18 amino acids long. Trimming removed 0 bases at V and 2 bases at J, with 18 bases between. Germline-derived CDR1 and CDR2 are SGHKS and YYEKEE (reference sequence). CDR3 bases: TGTGCCAGCAGCTTGGTAGGGGGGGGCTCCAGCCCTGGAAACACCATATATTTT. Its protein is CASSLVGGGSSPGNTIYF.

V and J are TRBV7-3 and TRBJ2-1; maybe TRBD2 (6 bases). Germline V lookup: CDR1 SGHTA, CDR2 FQGTGA. This CDR3 has 15 residues. The germline V and J ends were trimmed by 2 bases and 1 base, with 9 bases remaining between them. CDR3 nucleotide sequence: TGTGCCAGCAGCTTAGACGGGAGTTCCTACAATGAGCAGTTCTTC. Its protein product is CASSLDGSSYNEQFF.

This chain joins TRBV5-4 and TRBJ2-5; TRBD1 agrees at 8 bases. This CDR3 has 17 amino acids. Germline CDR1 reads SGHNT; CDR2 reads YYREEE (reference sequence). Unmatched junction bases numbered 16, after V lost 4 bases and J lost 5 bases. The CDR3 here is CASSRPGTGLERETQYF. In DNA form, the CDR3 reads TGTGCCAGCAGCCGGCCGGGGACAGGACTTGAGAGGGAGACCCAGTACTTC. The whole variable domain, filled in from reference TRBV5-4 and TRBJ2-5, reads ETGVTQSPTHLIKTRGQQVTLRCSSQSGHNTVSWYQQALGQGPQFIFQYYREEENGRGNFPPRFSGLQFPNYSSELNVNALELDDSALYLCASSRPGTGLERETQYFGPGTRLLVL.

This clone is a singleton in its sample. The chain is built from TRBV9 and TRBJ1-1; tentative D call: TRBD1 (5 bases). Trimming pared 4 bases from V and 4 bases from J, leaving 11 bases between. The CDR3 loop spans 13 amino acids. Germline loops: CDR1 SGDLS, CDR2 YYNGEE. CDR3 amino acids: CASSWDGGTEAFF. In DNA, the CDR3 is TGTGCCAGCAGCTGGGACGGGGGCACTGAAGCTTTCTTT.

The chain uses TRBV5-1 and TRBJ2-5, with 8 bases lining up with TRBD2. CDR3 length equals 16 residues. CDR1 SGHRS and CDR2 YFSETQ come from the germline V gene. J gave up 5 bases and V 4 bases, and 13 bases lay outside the gene matches. CDR3 sequence reads: CASSPSGGSTGETQYF. CDR3 nucleotide sequence: TGCGCCAGCAGCCCCAGCGGGGGCTCCACAGGGGAGACCCAGTACTTC.

The table lists this clone with many counts. V usage is TRBV7-2 and J usage is TRBJ1-6, with TRBD1 as a possible D gene (6 bases). The CDR3 covers 14 residues. The V end lost 1 base, the J end lost 6 bases, and 7 bases lay between the germline ends. Germline V lookup: CDR1 SGHTA, CDR2 FQGNSA. The CDR3 coding sequence is TGTGCCAGCAGCTTAGAAGGGGGTAATTCACCCCTCCACTTT. This codes for CASSLEGGNSPLHF.

The rearrangement uses TRBV5-8 and TRBJ2-5; 13 bases agree with TRBD2. The CDR3 runs to 17 residues. Trimming removed 3 bases from V and 0 bases from J; junction bases left unmatched: 5. Germline CDR1 SGHTS, CDR2 YDEGEE. The CDR3 sequence is CASSSGTSGMNQETQYF. In nucleotides, the CDR3 is TGTGCCAGCAGCTCGGGGACTAGCGGGATGAACCAAGAGACCCAGTACTTC.